The 17 T cell receptor beta chains given below trace back to one sample, sequenced in a study of blood T cell repertoires in COVID-19. Generated by immunoSEQ multiplex PCR, the TCRdb table keeps only in-frame clones and is missing some. The table records around 190,000 clones, around 83% of them present only once. Sequenced: peripheral blood. Every receptor here comes from a human donor in a cohort sampled during active COVID-19.

This chain joins TRBV27 and TRBJ2-7; TRBD1 is a possible D gene (7 bases). V lost 5 bases to trimming and J lost 0 bases, with 14 bases between them. The CDR3 sequence is 15 residues long. Per germline, CDR1 MNHEY and CDR2 SMNVEV (reference sequence). CDR3 in DNA: TGTGCCAGCAGTACCCAGGGGGGTCTCTCCTACGAGCAGTACTTC. This sequence encodes CASSTQGGLSYEQYF.

This clone was recorded once. J is TRBJ1-2 and V is TRBV27, with TRBD1 as a possible D gene (5 bases). This CDR3 spans 16 amino acids. Trimming took 0 bases from V and 3 from J, leaving 14 bases between them. Germline-derived CDR1 and CDR2 are MNHEY and SMNVEV (reference sequence). The CDR3: CASSLSAVGAHYGYTF. DNA for the CDR3: TGTGCCAGCAGTTTATCCGCTGTAGGGGCGCACTATGGCTACACCTTC.

The J gene is TRBJ2-6, the V gene TRBV18; D gene ambiguous. Germline lookup yields CDR1 KGHSH and CDR2 LQKENI. V was clipped by 2 bases and J by 0 bases, with 5 bases between them. The CDR3 has 15 amino acids. The CDR3 bases are TGTGCCAGCTCACCAGTCATCTCTGGGGCCAACGTCCTGACTTTC. Protein sequence: CASSPVISGANVLTF.

The V gene is TRBV19, the J gene TRBJ2-7; D uncertain. Trimming cost V 5 bases and J 1 base, with 9 bases left between them. This CDR3 comprises 13 residues. Germline V gene data show CDR1 as LNHDA and CDR2 as SQIVND (reference sequence). The CDR3 protein is CASSLRNSYEQYF. The CDR3, as DNA: TGTGCCAGTAGTCTGCGTAATTCCTACGAGCAGTACTTC.

The CDR3 protein is CASSEYGVGEKLFF. The DNA for the CDR3 is TGTGCCAGCAGTGAATACGGGGTCGGTGAAAAACTGTTTTTT. The J gene is TRBJ1-4, the V gene TRBV2; D not certain. Looked up from germline, CDR1 is SNHLY and CDR2 is FYNNEI. The CDR3 length is 14 residues. Trimming left V 2 bases short and J 7 bases short, with 11 bases between.

The chain combines TRBV19 with TRBJ1-1, with 8 bases that match TRBD1. This CDR3 spans 16 amino acids. Trimming removed 3 bases from V and 1 base from J; junction bases left unmatched: 7. Germline lookup yields CDR1 LNHDA and CDR2 SQIVND (reference sequence). In nucleotides, the CDR3 is TGTGCCAGTAGTATGTCCCTGGGACAGGAGAACACTGAAGCTTTCTTT. Translation gives CASSMSLGQENTEAFF.

V is TRBV7-9 and J is TRBJ1-4; 8 bases fit TRBD1. Germline CDR1 reads SEHNR; CDR2 reads FQNEAQ (reference sequence). The ends lost 5 bases at V and 8 bases at J; junction bases unmatched: 10. This CDR3 has 15 residues. As DNA, the CDR3 is TGTGCCAGCAGCCCCGGGCAGGGGGCGAGGGAAAAACTGTTTTTT. It specifies CASSPGQGAREKLFF.

The CDR3 here is CASSRPGAGYTF. The DNA of the CDR3 is TGTGCCAGCAGCCGCCCAGGCGCTGGCTACACCTTC. This chain links TRBV7-2 with TRBJ1-2; D uncertain. Germline V gives CDR1 SGHTA, CDR2 FQGNSA. This CDR3 is 12 amino acids long. V lost 5 bases and J 7 bases, leaving 11 bases between the germline ends.

The chain has TRBV6-2 or TRBV6-3 and TRBJ2-1; 12 nucleotides align to TRBD2. This CDR3 spans 18 amino acids. With 3 bases clipped from V and 6 bases from J, the junction kept 12 bases outside the gene matches. Germline CDR1 reads MNHEY; CDR2 reads SVGEGT. The CDR3 sequence is CASSYSPSGRAGRNEQFF. Here the CDR3 DNA reads TGTGCCAGCAGTTATTCCCCTAGCGGGAGGGCAGGGCGCAATGAGCAGTTCTTC.

This chain joins TRBV3-1 (or the pseudogene TRBV3-2) and TRBJ1-1; perhaps TRBD1 as D (5 bases). There are 14 residues in the CDR3. Germline CDR1 reads LGHDT; CDR2 reads YNNKEL (reference sequence). V lost 5 bases to trimming and J lost 1 base, with 11 bases between them. CDR3 bases: TGTGCCAGCAGCAAACAGGTTAGGAACACTGAAGCTTTCTTT. It specifies CASSKQVRNTEAFF.

The J gene is TRBJ2-3, the V gene TRBV9, with TRBD2 matching over 11 bases. V was pared by 6 bases and J by 10 bases, with 13 bases of the junction left unmatched. CDR3 length: 15 residues. Germline values: CDR1 SGDLS, CDR2 YYNGEE. As DNA, the CDR3 is TGTGCCAGCACCCTGGGGACTAGCGGTCAGGGGGCGCAGTATTTT. Amino acid sequence: CASTLGTSGQGAQYF.

This clone was observed a few times. The J gene is TRBJ1-1, the V gene TRBV7-3; tentatively, D is TRBD1 (6 bases). CDR3 length: 15 amino acids. V dropped 4 bases and J dropped 6 bases, with 18 bases sitting between them. Looked up from germline, CDR1 is SGHTA and CDR2 is FQGTGA. CDR3 sequence: CASSSSYRVIAEAFF. The CDR3 DNA reads TGTGCCAGCAGCTCCTCATACAGGGTAATTGCTGAAGCTTTCTTT.

The V and J genes are TRBV5-1 and TRBJ2-7; 8 bases are a match to TRBD1. The CDR3 has 15 residues. The V gene's germline CDR1 is SGHRS and CDR2 YFSETQ. Unmatched junction bases numbered 9, after V lost 4 bases and J lost 3 bases. The CDR3 DNA reads as TGCGCCAGCAGCGAAGACGGGACAGGACTCTACGAGCAGTACTTC. Amino acids: CASSEDGTGLYEQYF.

This chain connects TRBV21-1 to TRBJ2-3; the D segment call TRBD2 is taken from the table without a DNA check. TRBV21-1 is shown as a pseudogene. The CDR3 loop spans 18 amino acids. The CDR3 protein is CASSKGSGRDLAGDTQYF. The CDR3 nucleotides are TGTGCCAGCAGCAAGGGGTCGGGGCGGGACCTGGCTGGAGATACGCAGTATTTT.

The V call is TRBV10-2, the J call TRBJ2-7; D is possibly TRBD1 (6 bases). The CDR3 spans 14 residues. Trimming removed 8 bases at V and 2 bases at J, with 16 bases between. Germline assignment: CDR1 WSHSY and CDR2 SAAADI. CDR3 nucleotides: TGCGCCAGCTCCGCCGGGACATTAGCCTACGAGCAGTACTTC. Its translation is CASSAGTLAYEQYF.

About this clone itself: This sample includes further DNA sequences coding for the same CDR3. This sequence joins TRBV24-1 and TRBJ2-3, with TRBD2 matching 9 bases. The germline gives CDR1 KGHDR, CDR2 SFDVKD. The CDR3 covers 17 residues. The trim removed 5 bases at V and 0 bases at J, leaving 8 bases unmatched. The CDR3 here is CATSAPSGTLSTDTQYF. Written as DNA, the CDR3 is TGTGCCACCAGTGCCCCTAGCGGGACCCTAAGCACAGATACGCAGTATTTT.

V gene TRBV6-6 combines with J gene TRBJ2-6, with TRBD2 matching over 13 bases. This CDR3 contains 20 residues. Germline CDR1 MNHNY, CDR2 SVGAGI (reference sequence). Trimming cost V 5 bases and J 4 bases; bases outside gene matches: 14. Here the CDR3 reads CASSRSPGLAGVRGANVLTF. In DNA form, the CDR3 reads TGTGCCAGCAGTCGTAGCCCCGGACTAGCGGGAGTGAGGGGGGCCAACGTCCTGACTTTC.